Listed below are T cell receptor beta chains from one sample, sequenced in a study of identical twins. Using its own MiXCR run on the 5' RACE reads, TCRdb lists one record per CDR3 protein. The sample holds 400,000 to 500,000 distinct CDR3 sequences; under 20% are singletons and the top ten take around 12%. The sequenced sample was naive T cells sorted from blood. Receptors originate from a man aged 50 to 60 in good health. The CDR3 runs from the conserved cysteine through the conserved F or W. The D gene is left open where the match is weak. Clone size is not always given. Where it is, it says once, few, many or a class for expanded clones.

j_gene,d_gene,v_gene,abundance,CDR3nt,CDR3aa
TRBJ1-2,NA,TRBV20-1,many,TGCAGTGCCTTGCCGTCGGCTGGCTACACCTTC,CSALPSAGYTF
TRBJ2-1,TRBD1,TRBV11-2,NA,TGTGCCAGCAGCTTAGAGGGCAGGGGGAGCAATGAGCAGTTCTTC,CASSLEGRGSNEQFF
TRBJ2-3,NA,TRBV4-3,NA,TGCGCCAGCAGCCAAGATGGCCGACCCAGCGATACGCAGTATTTT,CASSQDGRPSDTQYF
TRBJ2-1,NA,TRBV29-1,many,TGCAGCGTTGAAGATCGCATAGCTGGTGAGCAGTTCTTC,CSVEDRIAGEQFF
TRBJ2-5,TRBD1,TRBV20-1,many,TGCAGTGCTAGACAACAGGGGGCCCCCTCCCAGTACTTC,CSARQQGAPSQYF
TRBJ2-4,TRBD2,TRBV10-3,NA,TGTGCCATCAGTGAGGGCGGGGGGGAAGGCAAAAACATTCAGTACTTC,CAISEGGGEGKNIQYF
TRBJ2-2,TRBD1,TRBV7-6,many,TGTGCCAGCAGCCCCCAGGGGGCCCCCAGCACCGGGGAGCTGTTTTTT,CASSPQGAPSTGELFF
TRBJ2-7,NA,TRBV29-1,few,TGCAGCGTTGTGCAGGGCTACGAGCAGTACTTC,CSVVQGYEQYF
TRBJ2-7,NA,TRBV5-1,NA,TGCGCCAGCAGGGCCGGTGATCCGGGCGAGCAGTACTTC,CASRAGDPGEQYF
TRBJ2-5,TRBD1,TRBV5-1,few,TGCGCCAGCAGCTCTTCCGGGACAGAAGAGACCCAGTACTTC,CASSSSGTEETQYF
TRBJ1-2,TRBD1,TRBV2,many,TGTGCCAGCAGTGGCTCCGGGACAGCCACCTCCGGGGGCTACACCTTC,CASSGSGTATSGGYTF
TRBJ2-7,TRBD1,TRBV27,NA,TGTGCCAGCAGTGGAGCCGGGACAGGGGGGGAGCAGTACTTC,CASSGAGTGGEQYF
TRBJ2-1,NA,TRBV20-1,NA,TGCAGTGCTAGACCCAACAGCCTCAATGAGCAGTTCTTC,CSARPNSLNEQFF
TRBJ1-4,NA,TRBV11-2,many,TGTGCCAGCAGCTTAGCTTCCGGAGAAAATGAAAAACTGTTTTTT,CASSLASGENEKLFF
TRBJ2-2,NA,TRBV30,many,TGTGCCTGGAGTTTAACAGCCGGGGAGCTGTTTTTT,CAWSLTAGELFF
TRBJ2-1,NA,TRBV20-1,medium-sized,TGCAGTGCTAGAGAAGAGGGGACGACGACCTACAATGAGCAGTTCTTC,CSAREEGTTTYNEQFF
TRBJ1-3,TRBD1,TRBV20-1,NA,TGCAGTGCAGTCGGACAGGGACTAAGCTCTGGAAACACCATATATTTT,CSAVGQGLSSGNTIYF
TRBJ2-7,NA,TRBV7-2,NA,TGTGCCAGCAGCTTAGGGGGGGCAGGGTTGTCCTACGAGCAGTACTTC,CASSLGGAGLSYEQYF
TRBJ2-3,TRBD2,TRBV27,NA,TGTGCCAGCAGTTCGGGACTAGCGGGGGGTACGCAGTATTTT,CASSSGLAGGTQYF
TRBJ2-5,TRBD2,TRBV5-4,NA,TGTGCCAGCAGCTCGGGACTAGCGGGAGCATATGGAGAGACCCAGTACTTC,CASSSGLAGAYGETQYF
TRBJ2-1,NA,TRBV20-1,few,TGCAGTGCTAGCGCTTCTGGGGCATACAATGAGCAGTTCTTC,CSASASGAYNEQFF
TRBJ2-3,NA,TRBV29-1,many,TGCAGCGTTGGACTAGGGGGTACAGATACGCAGTATTTT,CSVGLGGTDTQYF
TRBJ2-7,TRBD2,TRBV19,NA,TGTGCCAGTAGTGCGCCGACTAGCGGGAGACCCTACGAGCAGTACTTC,CASSAPTSGRPYEQYF